The present entry profiles one T cell receptor (beta chain) with its context. This clone was seen a few times. The specificity of this receptor is unknown. Base qualities are not provided; no much larger clone lies one nucleotide away. CDR1 and CDR2, looked up from the germline V gene, are WSHSY and SAAADI. The CDR3 numbers 14 residues from cysteine through phenylalanine. Just CDR3 DNA is preserved here, 42 bases in frame from base 1. V lost 6 bases and J lost 0 bases, and the count of bases not matched to a germline gene is 4. The data belong to a study of identifying expanded T cells in peripheral blood (dated by TCRdb to the late 2010s). In the study overall: Technical replicates were generated by sequencing separate aliquots of the same genomic DNA pool, and four replicates were compared pairwise.

During the collection period, no infections or other immune events were recorded for the healthy donors. Time-dependent variance in a beta-binomial model of T-cell clone differential abundance was calibrated using healthy-donor blood repertoires as a training cohort. There were roughly 10 healthy donors in the training cohort, of whom 3 were female and 7 were male. The donors were between roughly 25 and 65 years old, with an average age of approximately 45 years. Whole blood, obtained from a commercial supplier, was collected from each healthy donor at three time points spaced approximately two weeks apart. For immunosequencing, genomic DNA was extracted from whole blood that had not been sorted. The immunoSEQ Assay, which uses bias-controlled multiplex PCR amplification of genomic DNA, was used to profile TCRbeta CDR3 regions. In the source study's methods: To quantify the absolute abundance of each unique TCRbeta CDR3 region, the sequences were collapsed and filtered. Differential abundance was tested with two models: a binomial (Fisher-equivalent) model and a beta-binomial model that adds time-dependent variance fitted from healthy donors. Any clone with fewer than 5 combined templates was excluded, and a clone was called differentially abundant if its Benjamini-Hochberg FDR was below 0.01. Using the form v = (b*log(k)+a)^2, the beta-binomial variance was modeled as a function of the total template count across the two samples. The clones in this table, taken by TCRdb from immuneACCESS, are in-frame only. Not every clone is retained; where verified, under half of the shortfall comes from an unresolved V gene, and the cause of the rest is unknown. V and J calls and clone size follow that table, whereas D and trimming were derived from the DNA. The sample table holds 100,000 to 150,000 clones, of which about 80% were seen once. 3% to 3.5% of the sample is taken by the ten largest.

Results and caveats for the whole study, not just this receptor: About 1.3 differentially abundant clones were flagged by the binomial model between technical replicates, whereas about 15 and 19 were flagged over two weeks and four weeks, respectively. The authors expected that over much longer intervals, such as months to years, biological variance in healthy repertoires might increase even further. Across all healthy-donor time intervals, the beta-binomial model significantly lowered both the number of clones called differentially abundant and the false-positive rate. In all healthy donors, the variance in clone template counts between samples taken two weeks apart rose significantly as total template count increased.

The source material was blood. The rearranged chain carries TRBV10-2 and TRBJ2-7; 8 bases in between match TRBD1. This TCR was sampled from a person aged 18 to 69 in good health. The CDR3 region has the sequence CASRLTGGSYEQYF. The DNA is TGCGCCAGCAGGCTAACAGGGGGCTCCTACGAGCAGTACTTC.